The clone carrying this TCR beta chain came up a few times. Its target is unknown. Donors sampled were nominally healthy, though unrecorded immune exposures were likely. Germline V gene data show CDR1 as GTSNPN and CDR2 as SVGIG (reference sequence). The CDR3 covers 13 residues. V shed 3 bases and J 5 bases; nucleotides not matched to a gene: 6. The sample is drawn from a study of cytomegalovirus exposure and HLA in healthy donors. Study-wide findings and caveats: High specificity and sensitivity for cytomegalovirus status were reported for the classifier. Presence/absence analyses supposed approximately even sequencing depth among donors. In a later analysis, across HLA loci, associated TCR counts were highest for DRB1, lowest for HLA-C.

It was with 60 Vbeta and 13 Jbeta primers that the PCR ran. The table came from immunoSEQ multiplex PCR; TCRdb's copy has only in-frame clones and leaves some out. The sample holds some 140,000 clones; more than 60% are singletons and the top ten take less than 2%. The TCR originated in a young woman in good health and CMV-seronegative. The chain is built from TRBV30 and TRBJ2-5, with 7 bases lining up with TRBD1. Sequencing was performed on PBMCs. CDR3 loop: CAWRQGLEETQYF. The CDR3 nucleotides are TGTGCCTGGAGACAGGGGTTGGAGGAGACCCAGTACTTC.